Listed below are T cell receptor beta chains from one sample, sequenced in a study of blood T cell repertoires in COVID-19. Generated by immunoSEQ multiplex PCR, the TCRdb table keeps only in-frame clones and is missing some. The sample shows some 350,000 clones, 85% to 90% of them seen only once. Sequenced material: peripheral blood. The receptors come from a woman aged 70-85 years with COVID-19, enrolled during active disease. Both conserved end residues are part of each CDR3. The D gene is left open where the match is weak. Clone size is not always given. Where it is, it says once, few, many or a class for expanded clones.

abundance	d_gene	j_gene	v_gene	CDR3nt	CDR3aa
NA	NA	TRBJ1-6	TRBV6-6	TGTGCCAGCAACAAGGGGGGGCCTAATTCACCCCTCCACTTT	CASNKGGPNSPLHF
NA	NA	TRBJ1-1	TRBV6-5	TGTGCCAGCATGAACTGGGGGGACACTGAAGCTTTCTTT	CASMNWGDTEAFF
NA	TRBD1	TRBJ2-7	TRBV12-3/TRBV12-4	TGTGCCAGCAGTCCGGGACAGCTCATCGGGCAGTACTTC	CASSPGQLIGQYF
NA	TRBD1	TRBJ1-1	TRBV12-5	TGTGCTAGTGCCCTCGGACAGGACACTGAAGCTTTCTTT	CASALGQDTEAFF
NA	NA	TRBJ2-1	TRBV27	TGTGCCAGCAGTCGAATGGACTCTCTTGAGCAGTTCTTC	CASSRMDSLEQFF
NA	TRBD1	TRBJ1-5	TRBV10-3	TGTGCCATCAGTGAGTCGGGGACAGTATTGATTTGCAATCAGCCCCAGCATTTT	CAISESGTVLICNQPQHF
NA	TRBD1	TRBJ1-2	TRBV7-2	TGTGCCAGCAGCCGCGGGACAGCTAACTATGGCTACACCTTC	CASSRGTANYGYTF
NA	TRBD1	TRBJ1-1	TRBV7-2	TGTGCCAGCCTGGGGGCAGGGGGCACTGAAGCTTTCTTT	CASLGAGGTEAFF
NA	NA	TRBJ1-1	TRBV11-2	TGTGCCAGCAGCTTCATCCGGGGGGCCTCTGAAGCTTTCTTT	CASSFIRGASEAFF
once	TRBD1	TRBJ2-1	TRBV7-8	TGTGCCAGCAGCCGAGACAGGGGGCGCTCAATCTTC	CASSRDRGRSIF
NA	NA	TRBJ2-1	TRBV10-3	TGTGCCATCAGTGCTAGGAGGGATTTGTACAATGAGCAGTTCTTC	CAISARRDLYNEQFF
NA	NA	TRBJ1-6	TRBV27	TGTGCCAGCAGTTTTAAAGGAGGGCAGGGTAGGTCACCCCTCCACTTT	CASSFKGGQGRSPLHF
NA	TRBD2	TRBJ2-1	TRBV11-3	TGTGCCAGCAGCCTAACTAGCGGGGCTCCCGGTGAGCAGTTCTTC	CASSLTSGAPGEQFF
NA	TRBD2	TRBJ2-5	TRBV2	TGTGCCAGTCGAGCGGGGCCCCAAGAGACCCAGTACTTC	CASRAGPQETQYF
NA	TRBD1	TRBJ2-5	TRBV28	TGTGCCAGCAGTTCCCCCCCAGGGGGCGCGAGCCAGACCCAGTACTTC	CASSSPPGGASQTQYF
NA	NA	TRBJ1-1	TRBV29-1	TGCAGCGGAAACAGGGTCGAGGCGGCTGAAGCTTTCTTT	CSGNRVEAAEAFF
NA	NA	TRBJ2-5	TRBV5-4	TGTGCCAGCAGTGACAGGTTCAAGGGGGAGACCCAGTACTTC	CASSDRFKGETQYF
few	TRBD1	TRBJ1-3	TRBV6-5	TGTGCCAGCAGTTACTCCGGGACAGGGGCCGGAAACACCATATATTTT	CASSYSGTGAGNTIYF
few	NA	TRBJ2-7	TRBV7-9	TGTGCCAGCACCTACGGGGATCCTACGAAGCAGTACTTC	CASTYGDPTKQYF
NA	TRBD1	TRBJ1-2	TRBV7-2	TGTGCCAGCAGCTTTTGGGACAGGGGGGGATATGGCTACACCTTC	CASSFWDRGGYGYTF
NA	TRBD2	TRBJ2-1	TRBV10-3	TGTGCCATCAGTGAGACCCCTGGCGGGGGGGGCAGGAATGAGCAGTTCTTC	CAISETPGGGGRNEQFF
NA	NA	TRBJ1-2	TRBV18	TGTGCCAGCTCACCCGAGACAAGAGCCGGCTACACCTTC	CASSPETRAGYTF
NA	NA	TRBJ1-4	TRBV4-1	TGCGCCAGCAGCCTGGGACAAACGGAAAAACTGTTTTTT	CASSLGQTEKLFF
NA	TRBD2	TRBJ2-7	TRBV5-4	TGTGCCAGCAGCCCCCGGGGGGGCGCATCCGAGCAGTACTTC	CASSPRGGASEQYF
NA	NA	TRBJ2-4	TRBV11-2	TGTGCCAGCAGCTCGGGACTCACCAGGCACTTC	CASSSGLTRHF
NA	TRBD1	TRBJ2-2	TRBV7-9	TGTGCCAGCAGCCCGGGACAGGCCGACACCGGGGAGCTGTTTTTT	CASSPGQADTGELFF
NA	TRBD1	TRBJ1-3	TRBV2	TGTGCCAGCAGCGTACCGGGACAGGGAAACACCATATATTTT	CASSVPGQGNTIYF
NA	NA	TRBJ2-1	TRBV12-5	TGTGCTAGTGACGAGAATTACAATGAGCAGTTCTTC	CASDENYNEQFF
NA	TRBD1	TRBJ1-2	TRBV9	TGTGCCAGCAGCCCGGGACAGGGCCCTAACGTCTATGGCTACACCTTC	CASSPGQGPNVYGYTF
NA	NA	TRBJ1-6	TRBV27	TGTGCCAGCACCCTCGACCCTACGGGGGGACATTCACCCCTCCACTTT	CASTLDPTGGHSPLHF
NA	NA	TRBJ1-1	TRBV12-3/TRBV12-4	TGTGCCAGCAGTCTTCAGGGAGGCACTGAAGCTTTCTTT	CASSLQGGTEAFF
NA	NA	TRBJ1-6	TRBV5-1	TGCGCCAGCAGCCCCGGAGAGTATAATTCACCCCTCCACTTT	CASSPGEYNSPLHF
NA	NA	TRBJ1-6	TRBV4-1	TGCGCCAGCAGCCAAGAGGGACACTCCTCCTATAATTCACCCCTCCACTTT	CASSQEGHSSYNSPLHF
NA	NA	TRBJ1-2	TRBV28	TGTGCCAGCAGTAATCCAGGGACAGGCTACACCTTC	CASSNPGTGYTF
NA	TRBD2	TRBJ2-2	TRBV28	TGTGCCAGCAGAACTAGCGGGTTCAACACCGGGGAGCTGTTTTTT	CASRTSGFNTGELFF
NA	TRBD2	TRBJ2-7	TRBV7-2	TGTGCCAGCGGCGGGACTAGCGACTACGAGCAGTACTTC	CASGGTSDYEQYF
once	NA	TRBJ1-2	TRBV27	TGTGCCAGCAGTCTAGGACAGACTAACTATGGCTACACCTTC	CASSLGQTNYGYTF
NA	NA	TRBJ1-4	TRBV6-5	TGTGCCAGCAGCTCCGGTCCAGGGGAGGGGGAAAAACTGTTTTTT	CASSSGPGEGEKLFF